This is a list of T cell receptor beta chains from one sample in a study of Graves' ophthalmopathy and Graves' hyperthyroidism. TCRdb used MiXCR to reprocess the multiplex PCR reads, holding one entry per CDR3 protein. The top ten clones hold over 9% of a sample with 300,000 to 350,000 distinct CDR3 sequences, around a sixth of them seen once. The sequencing input was peripheral blood. These receptors were collected from an adult man with Graves' ophthalmopathy. Each CDR3 is given with its conserved first and last residue.

TRBV20-1 | 13 | CSAEDRGLDEQYF
TRBV6-1 | 15 | CASMKQGARHQPQHF
TRBV30 | 15 | CAWSGRDTQAIGYTF
TRBV28 | 14 | CASSQQHTGNTQYF
TRBV29-1 | 12 | CSVLPGNTEAFF
TRBV12-3/TRBV12-4 | 15 | CASSLSTGGNTEAFF
TRBV20-1 | 15 | CSANAGQGHQETQYF
TRBV5-1 | 16 | CASSLQGYSGANVLTF
TRBV20-1 | 12 | CSASSGNTEAFF
TRBV20-1 | 13 | CSASRAGGNEQYF
TRBV28 | 15 | CATTRRGLAKNIQYF
TRBV6-2/TRBV6-3 | 14 | CASRTTGSNQPQHF
TRBV4-1 | 17 | CASSQDGQGLSNQPQHF
TRBV10-3 | 12 | CAISTIGYEQYF
TRBV18 | 14 | CASSPRVRDTEAFF
TRBV20-1 | 15 | CSAYGTGGADTEAFF
TRBV5-1 | 15 | CASSFRDPSDYGYTF
TRBV29-1 | 13 | CSVERGAQETQYF
TRBV6-1 | 13 | CASRIAVSYEQYF
TRBV6-2/TRBV6-3 | 13 | CASALGQGEPQHF
TRBV12-3/TRBV12-4 | 16 | CASSPSFGGRNQPQHF
TRBV6-1 | 14 | CASRASTGVQPQHF
TRBV12-3/TRBV12-4 | 17 | CASSFPSGNANTGELFF
TRBV6-5 | 11 | CASSYTDEAFF
TRBV6-5 | 15 | CASSPQSTGSNGYTF
TRBV5-1 | 16 | CVSSWTGTVNTGELFF
TRBV7-2 | 15 | CASSYQGRDEETQYF